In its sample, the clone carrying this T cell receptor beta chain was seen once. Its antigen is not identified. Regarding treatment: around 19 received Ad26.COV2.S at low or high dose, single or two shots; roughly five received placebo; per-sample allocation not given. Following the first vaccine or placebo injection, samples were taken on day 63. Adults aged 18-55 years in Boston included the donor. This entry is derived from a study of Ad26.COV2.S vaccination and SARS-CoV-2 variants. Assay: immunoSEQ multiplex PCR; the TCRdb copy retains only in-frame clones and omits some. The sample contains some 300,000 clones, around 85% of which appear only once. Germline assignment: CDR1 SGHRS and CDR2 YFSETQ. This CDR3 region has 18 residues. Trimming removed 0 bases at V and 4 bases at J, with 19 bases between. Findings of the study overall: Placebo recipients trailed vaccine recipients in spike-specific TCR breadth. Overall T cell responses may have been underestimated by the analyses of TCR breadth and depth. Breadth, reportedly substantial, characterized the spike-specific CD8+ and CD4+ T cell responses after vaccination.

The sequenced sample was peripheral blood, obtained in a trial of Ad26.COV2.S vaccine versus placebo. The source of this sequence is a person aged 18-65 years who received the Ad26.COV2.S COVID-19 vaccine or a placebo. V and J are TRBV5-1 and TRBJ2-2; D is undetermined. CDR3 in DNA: TGCGCCAGCAGCTTGGAATCCCTAAGTCCAAGAGGCACCGGGGAGCTGTTTTTT. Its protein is CASSLESLSPRGTGELFF. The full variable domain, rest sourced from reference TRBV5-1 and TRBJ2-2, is KAGVTQTPRYLIKTRGQQVTLSCSPISGHRSVSWYQQTPGQGLQFLFEYFSETQRNKGNFPGRFSGRQFSNSRSEMNVSTLELGDSALYLCASSLESLSPRGTGELFFGEGSRLTVL.